These 16 T cell receptor beta chains came from one sample sequenced in a study of blood T cells in healthy people across ages. Primed by a sample-barcoded 5' primer and a J-beta primer mix, a second PCR proceeded for about 6 to 12 cycles. TCRdb analysed the 5' RACE reads with MiXCR anew, one entry per CDR3 protein. This table has hundreds of thousands of distinct CDR3 sequences, roughly 21% appearing once. The sequenced sample consisted of blood. All receptors derive from a man aged 70-80 years in good health.

The V and J genes are TRBV28 and TRBJ1-4; no clear D gene. Trimming removed 3 bases at V and 2 bases at J, with 13 bases between. CDR1 MDHEN and CDR2 SYDVKM come from the germline V gene. This CDR3 spans 16 amino acids. The CDR3 DNA is TGTGCCAGCAGTTTCCTTACCCCGGCCACTAATGAAAAACTGTTTTTT. Amino acids: CASSFLTPATNEKLFF.

This chain links TRBV20-1 with TRBJ1-6; possibly TRBD1 for D (6 bases). The V end was cut by 1 base, the J end by 7 bases, with 14 bases between. The CDR3 extends over 15 amino acids. The germline V gene encodes CDR1 DFQATT and CDR2 SNEGSKA (reference sequence). The CDR3 DNA reads TGCAGTGCTAGAGGCGCGGGGGCTCTGAATTCACCCCTCCACTTT. Its translation is CSARGAGALNSPLHF.

This clonotype occurred a few times. The DNA for the CDR3 is TGCGCCAGCAGCCAAGAGGTGTGGACTAGGGAGACCCAGTACTTC. This codes for CASSQEVWTRETQYF. The chain is built from TRBV4-1 and TRBJ2-5; 7 bases align to TRBD2. The germline V gene has CDR1 MGHRA and CDR2 YSYEKL. The V gene end was trimmed by 0 bases and the J gene end by 5 bases; junction bases not matched to a gene: 6. This CDR3 region has 15 residues.

Many counts were recorded for this clonotype. The genes are TRBV7-9 and TRBJ1-1; perhaps TRBD1 as D (5 bases). The CDR3 extends over 13 amino acids. Germline-derived CDR1 and CDR2 are SEHNR and FQNEAQ (reference sequence). Trimming stripped 5 bases from V and 3 bases from J, with 10 bases between. CDR3 sequence (DNA): TGTGCCAGCAGCAGCCGGGGGGACACTGAAGCTTTCTTT. It yields the protein CASSSRGDTEAFF.

The chain combines TRBV5-1 with TRBJ1-1, with D hard to call. V lost 0 bases and J 4 bases, leaving 7 bases between the germline ends. The CDR3 contains 13 residues. The germline CDR1 and CDR2 sequences are SGHRS and YFSETQ. CDR3: CASSLGSLTEAFF. As DNA, the CDR3 is TGCGCCAGCAGCTTGGGGTCCCTCACTGAAGCTTTCTTT.

The chain employs TRBV29-1 and TRBJ1-1; 8 bases are shared with TRBD1. The J segment lost 1 base and the V segment lost 4 bases, leaving 5 bases of the junction unmatched. This CDR3 comprises 14 residues. The germline V gene encodes CDR1 SQVTM and CDR2 ANQGSEA. The CDR3 protein is CSVGGDRGNTEAFF. The CDR3, as DNA: TGCAGCGTTGGGGGAGACAGGGGGAACACTGAAGCTTTCTTT.

This clonotype was detected a few times. A read error may produce the germline difference seen at one junction end. The chain couples TRBV20-1 to TRBJ2-5; TRBD1 agrees at 8 bases. This CDR3 spans 13 amino acids. Germline CDR1 and CDR2: DFQATT and SNEGSKA (reference sequence). The CDR3 DNA reads TGCGGTGTTCCGGACAGGGAGGAAGAGACCCGGTACTTC. This encodes CGVPDREEETRYF.

This rearrangement joins TRBV18 to TRBJ2-2; TRBD2 matches 10 bases. Germline values: CDR1 KGHSH, CDR2 LQKENI. V trimming: 3 bases; J trimming: 4 bases; junction bases outside the gene matches: 2. The CDR3 is 15 amino acids. The CDR3 nucleotides are TGTGCCAGCTCACCTTCTAGCGGGAGCACCGGGGAGCTGTTTTTT. This encodes CASSPSSGSTGELFF.

The chain has TRBV20-1 and TRBJ2-5; weak D call: TRBD2 (6 bases). Germline values: CDR1 DFQATT, CDR2 SNEGSKA (reference sequence). Trimming shortened V by 0 bases and J by 4 bases, and 12 bases separated the two germline ends. CDR3 length equals 14 residues. In DNA form, the CDR3 reads TGCAGTGCTAGAGATTGGGGGGTAGGAGAGACCCAGTACTTC. Amino acids: CSARDWGVGETQYF.

In this sample, this clonotype turned up a few times. The chain recombines TRBV4-1 with TRBJ2-7, with 11 bases fitting TRBD2. CDR3 length: 16 residues. V dropped 3 bases and J dropped 2; count of bases not matched to a gene: 6. Germline V lookup: CDR1 MGHRA, CDR2 YSYEKL. The CDR3 bases are TGCGCCAGCAGCCAGGCAGGGACTAGCGGACCCTACGAGCAGTACTTC. This encodes CASSQAGTSGPYEQYF.

V is TRBV12-3 or TRBV12-4 and J is TRBJ2-7, with a weak D call TRBD1 (6 bases). Near its end, the DNA agrees better with TRBJ2-1, so the J call may be wrong. The CDR3 totals 12 residues. The CDR3 DNA reads as TGTGCCAGCAGTCCAGGGGTAAACGAACAGTTCTTC. Amino acid sequence: CASSPGVNEQFF.

The chain recombines TRBV7-9 with TRBJ2-1; possibly TRBD1 or TRBD2 for D (5 bases each). Between the trimmed V and J ends, which lost 2 bases and 0 bases, there was a span of 17 bases. The CDR3 totals 18 residues. Germline V gene lookup returns CDR1 SEHNR and CDR2 FQNEAQ (reference sequence). In DNA form, the CDR3 reads TGTGCCAGCAGCTTACATGGACTGGGGGATAGCTCCTACAATGAGCAGTTCTTC. Protein product: CASSLHGLGDSSYNEQFF.

The chain combines TRBV4-3 with TRBJ2-6, with D possibly matching TRBD2 (6 bases). V was cut by 0 bases and J by 0 bases, with 15 bases left in between. The CDR3 runs 19 residues. Germline V gene sequence: CDR1 LGHNA, CDR2 YSLEER. The CDR3 nucleotides are TGCGCCAGCAGCCAAGAGCCCGCGACTAGGAGCTCTGGGGCCAACGTCCTGACTTTC. The encoded protein is CASSQEPATRSSGANVLTF.

The V call is TRBV5-1, the J call TRBJ2-5; the match to TRBD2 covers 10 bases. The J call may be in error: the DNA end matches TRBJ2-7 better. The CDR3 contains 14 residues. Germline V gives CDR1 SGHRS, CDR2 YFSETQ. CDR3 nucleotide sequence: TGCGCCAGCAGCGGAACCGGGACTAGCGCCGAGCAGTACTTC. Its translation: CASSGTGTSAEQYF.

The chain recombines TRBV11-3 with TRBJ2-5; perhaps TRBD1 as D (6 bases). The J call may be wrong; the DNA end is better matched by TRBJ2-1. The V gene's germline CDR1 is SGHNT and CDR2 YENEEA. CDR3 size: 13 residues. The CDR3 DNA follows: TGTGCCAGCAGCACGACAGGTCTTTATGAGCAGTTCTTC. This translates into CASSTTGLYEQFF.

The gene calls are TRBV9 and TRBJ2-1, with D possibly being TRBD1 (7 bases). The CDR3 loop spans 16 amino acids. Per germline, CDR1 SGDLS and CDR2 YYNGEE. V lost 1 base and J 5 bases, leaving 16 bases between the germline ends. The CDR3 region has the DNA TGTGCCAGCAGCGTATCTGGGGGGACAGCTAACAATGAGCAGTTCTTC. It specifies CASSVSGGTANNEQFF.